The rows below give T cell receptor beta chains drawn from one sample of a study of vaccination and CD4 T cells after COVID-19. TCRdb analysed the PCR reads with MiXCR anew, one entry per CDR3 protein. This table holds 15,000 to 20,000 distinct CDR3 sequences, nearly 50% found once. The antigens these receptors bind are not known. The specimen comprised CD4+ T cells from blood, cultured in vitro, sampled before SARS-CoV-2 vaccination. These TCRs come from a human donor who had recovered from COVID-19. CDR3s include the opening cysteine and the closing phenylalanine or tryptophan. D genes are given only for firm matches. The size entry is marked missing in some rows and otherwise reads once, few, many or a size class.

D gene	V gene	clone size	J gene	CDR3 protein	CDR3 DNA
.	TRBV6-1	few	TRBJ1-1	CASRRTRQSTEAFF	TGTGCCAGCAGACGAACCCGACAGTCCACTGAAGCTTTCTTT
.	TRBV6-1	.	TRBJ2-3	CASSEGFSDTQYF	TGTGCCAGCAGTGAGGGGTTCTCAGATACGCAGTATTTT
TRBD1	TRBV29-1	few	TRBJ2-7	CSVRTGGFYEQYF	TGCAGCGTTCGGACAGGGGGTTTCTACGAGCAGTACTTC
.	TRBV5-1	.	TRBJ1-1	CASSWGGAVKTGNTEAFF	TGCGCCAGCAGCTGGGGGGGGGCGGTAAAGACAGGGAACACTGAAGCTTTCTTT
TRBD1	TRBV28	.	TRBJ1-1	CASSRPGQGDTEAFF	TGTGCCAGCAGTCGACCGGGACAGGGGGACACTGAAGCTTTCTTT
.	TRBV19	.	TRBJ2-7	CASSMEYEQYF	TGTGCCAGTAGTATGGAATACGAGCAGTACTTC
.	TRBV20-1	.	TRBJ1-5	CSARDRGADQPQHF	TGCAGTGCTAGAGATCGTGGGGCAGATCAGCCCCAGCATTTT
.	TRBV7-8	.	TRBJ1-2	CASSLGQNYGYTF	TGTGCCAGCAGCTTAGGACAAAACTATGGCTACACCTTC
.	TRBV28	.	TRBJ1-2	CASSSGRLRLHGYTF	TGTGCCAGCAGTTCCGGGAGACTGCGCCTCCATGGCTACACCTTC
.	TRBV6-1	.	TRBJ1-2	CASGGQGYTF	TGTGCCAGCGGTGGGCAGGGCTACACCTTC
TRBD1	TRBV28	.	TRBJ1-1	CASSPRQGAVTEAFF	TGTGCCAGCAGTCCCAGACAGGGGGCGGTCACTGAAGCTTTCTTT